The entry that follows covers one TCR beta chain sequence. Its specificity is not known. Sequencing used cDNA as its template, made by extracting RNA and reverse transcribing it. This table comes from immunoSEQ multiplex PCR, and its TCRdb copy is limited to in-frame clones, with some not included. The sample records around 150,000 clones, about 60% being singletons. The data are from a study of CD8+ T cells in alopecia areata. Study overall: Tofacitinib was given for 6 to 18 months, then stopped for 6 months. Notes on the study in general: Clonality exceeded that of normal scalp in lesional scalp, most notably in alopecia totalis/universalis. Numerous clones, expanded in lesions, remained in scalp and blood during tofacitinib.

Stated treatment: oral pan-JAK inhibitor, 5-10 mg twice daily. Individuals with alopecia areata gave both lesional scalp punch biopsies and peripheral blood for collection. Germline V lookup: CDR1 SQVTM, CDR2 ANQGSEA. The V end was cut by 6 bases, the J end by 6 bases, with 11 bases between. This CDR3 has 11 amino acids. The material was CD4+ T cells sorted from blood, obtained at week 24, from a patient treated with tofacitinib. The chain has TRBV29-1 and TRBJ1-2; no reliable D call. The TCR originated in a human donor with alopecia areata. CDR3 sequence (DNA): TGCAGCGTCGATAGCGGGGATGGCTACACCTTC. It is translated as CSVDSGDGYTF. The complete variable domain, with remaining parts taken from reference TRBV29-1 and TRBJ1-2, reads SAVISQKPSRDICQRGTSLTIQCQVDSQVTMMFWYRQQPGQSLTLIATANQGSEATYESGFVIDKFPISRPNLTFSTLTVSNMSPEDSSIYLCSVDSGDGYTFGSGTRLTVV.